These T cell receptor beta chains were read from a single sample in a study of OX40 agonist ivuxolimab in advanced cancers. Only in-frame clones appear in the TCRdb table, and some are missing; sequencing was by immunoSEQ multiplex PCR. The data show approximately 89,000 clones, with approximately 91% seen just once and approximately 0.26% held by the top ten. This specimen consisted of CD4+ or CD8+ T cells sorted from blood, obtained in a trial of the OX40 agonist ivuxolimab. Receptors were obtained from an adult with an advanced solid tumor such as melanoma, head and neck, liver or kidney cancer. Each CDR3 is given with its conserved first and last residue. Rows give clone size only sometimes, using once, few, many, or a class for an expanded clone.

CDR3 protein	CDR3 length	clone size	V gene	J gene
CASSEGKGQYNEQFF	15	NA	TRBV6-1	TRBJ2-1
CASIRARGVSYNEQFF	16	NA	TRBV2	TRBJ2-1
CASSLALRAEAFF	13	once	TRBV7-2	TRBJ1-1
CASREGLAVSYEQYF	15	NA	TRBV2	TRBJ2-7
CASSLRESDEQYF	13	NA	TRBV5-1	TRBJ2-7
CASSIDDEGSGQPQHF	16	NA	TRBV19	TRBJ1-5
CASSEGVRAGATDTQYF	17	NA	TRBV6-1	TRBJ2-3
CASSLVGLFTDTQYF	15	once	TRBV5-4	TRBJ2-3
CASSLPTGTGDSPLHF	16	NA	TRBV13	TRBJ1-6
CASRSTGKLEQYF	13	NA	TRBV6-5	TRBJ2-7
CASSEDRGRYEQYF	14	NA	TRBV25-1	TRBJ2-7
CASSLDRNNEQFF	13	NA	TRBV6-4	TRBJ2-1
CASMGNRALSGNTIYF	16	NA	TRBV19	TRBJ1-3
CSVDSNSGGVNTGELFF	17	NA	TRBV29-1	TRBJ2-2
CASSPRPPSTDTQYF	15	NA	TRBV19	TRBJ2-3
CASSPGQGPPNGYTF	15	NA	TRBV7-2	TRBJ1-2
CASSDGLGLAVPGEQYF	17	NA	TRBV10-1	TRBJ2-5
CASSKGTGDQPQHF	14	few	TRBV10-1	TRBJ1-5
CASSLSGGEKLFF	13	NA	TRBV7-2	TRBJ1-4
CASSVTPLEQYF	12	NA	TRBV2	TRBJ2-7
CASSLALAAHEQFF	14	NA	TRBV7-2	TRBJ2-1